The rows below give T cell receptor beta chains drawn from one sample of a study of Ad26.COV2.S vaccination and SARS-CoV-2 variants. The assay was immunoSEQ multiplex PCR, and TCRdb's table has in-frame clones only and misses some. The sample includes about 350,000 clones, around 88% of them seen just once. Source: peripheral blood, taken in a trial of Ad26.COV2.S vaccine versus placebo. The receptor source for this set is a person aged 18-60 years who received the Ad26.COV2.S COVID-19 vaccine or a placebo. Each CDR3 is given with its conserved first and last residue. Fields, in order: CDR3 protein, CDR3 DNA, D gene, clone size, J gene, V gene. The D gene is left open where the match is weak. Some rows mark clone size as missing; the rest say once, few, many or name a class of expanded clone.

CDR3aa: CATSVRGNTGELFF
CDR3nt: TGTGCCACCAGTGTACGGGGGAACACCGGGGAGCTGTTTTTT
d_gene: NA
abundance: once
j_gene: TRBJ2-2
v_gene: TRBV24-1

CDR3aa: CASSVRTGGAGNEQFF
CDR3nt: TGTGCCAGCAGCGTTAGGACAGGGGGCGCAGGGAATGAGCAGTTCTTC
d_gene: TRBD1
abundance: NA
j_gene: TRBJ2-1
v_gene: TRBV9

CDR3aa: CASSLAGVFGELFF
CDR3nt: TGTGCCAGCAGCTTAGCAGGGGTTTTCGGGGAGCTGTTTTTT
d_gene: NA
abundance: NA
j_gene: TRBJ2-2
v_gene: TRBV13

CDR3aa: CASGWGQGSPQFF
CDR3nt: TGTGCCAGCGGGTGGGGCCAGGGATCTCCGCAGTTCTTC
d_gene: NA
abundance: NA
j_gene: TRBJ2-1
v_gene: TRBV6-4

CDR3aa: CASRGQVYEQYF
CDR3nt: TGTGCCAGCAGGGGACAGGTCTACGAGCAGTACTTC
d_gene: TRBD1
abundance: NA
j_gene: TRBJ2-7
v_gene: TRBV2

CDR3aa: CASSLDPQQETQYF
CDR3nt: TGTGCCAGCAGCTTAGATCCCCAGCAAGAGACCCAGTACTTC
d_gene: NA
abundance: NA
j_gene: TRBJ2-5
v_gene: TRBV11-2

CDR3aa: CASSYSGNSNQPQHF
CDR3nt: TGTGCCAGCAGTTACTCCGGGAATAGCAATCAGCCCCAGCATTTT
d_gene: NA
abundance: few
j_gene: TRBJ1-5
v_gene: TRBV6-2/TRBV6-3

CDR3aa: CASIREFGDTQYF
CDR3nt: TGTGCCAGCATTCGGGAGTTTGGGGATACGCAGTATTTT
d_gene: NA
abundance: NA
j_gene: TRBJ2-3
v_gene: TRBV2

CDR3aa: CASSVDDSSYNEQFF
CDR3nt: TGTGCCAGCAGCGTAGACGATAGCTCCTACAATGAGCAGTTCTTC
d_gene: NA
abundance: once
j_gene: TRBJ2-1
v_gene: TRBV9

CDR3aa: CASRGRSADPLGSPLHF
CDR3nt: TGTGCCAGCAGAGGGAGGTCGGCAGATCCCTTAGGTTCACCCCTCCACTTT
d_gene: NA
abundance: NA
j_gene: TRBJ1-6
v_gene: TRBV3-1/TRBV3-2

CDR3aa: CASSLDQAGNTIYF
CDR3nt: TGTGCCAGCAGCTTGGACCAGGCTGGAAACACCATATATTTT
d_gene: NA
abundance: once
j_gene: TRBJ1-3
v_gene: TRBV5-5

CDR3aa: CASKFSDTQYF
CDR3nt: TGCGCCAGCAAGTTTTCAGATACGCAGTATTTT
d_gene: NA
abundance: NA
j_gene: TRBJ2-3
v_gene: TRBV5-1

CDR3aa: CASSYSNLGGGTEPQHF
CDR3nt: TGTGCCAGCAGTTACTCCAACCTGGGAGGGGGGACGGAGCCCCAGCATTTT
d_gene: NA
abundance: once
j_gene: TRBJ1-5
v_gene: TRBV6-2/TRBV6-3